The T cell receptor (beta chain) under discussion was sequenced for a study of T-cell memory formation after mild COVID-19. This clonotype turned up a few times. TCRdb used MiXCR to reprocess the 5' RACE reads, holding one entry per CDR3 protein. There are roughly 350,000 distinct CDR3 sequences in the sample; 25% to 30% occur only once, and approximately 15% lies in the top ten. The origin of this receptor is an adult woman who had mild COVID-19 (a few samples of this study predate the infection). Cell type and time point are not known. Sequencing input: PBMCs or a T cell subset sorted from them (not recorded which).

CDR3 in amino acids: CASSLDTNEQFF. In DNA form, the CDR3 reads TGTGCCAGCAGCCTGGACACCAATGAGCAGTTCTTC. The chain carries TRBV12-3 or TRBV12-4 and TRBJ2-1, with a weak D call TRBD1 (5 bases). The CDR3 consists of 12 residues. The V end was cut by 6 bases, the J end by 6 bases, with 9 bases between.